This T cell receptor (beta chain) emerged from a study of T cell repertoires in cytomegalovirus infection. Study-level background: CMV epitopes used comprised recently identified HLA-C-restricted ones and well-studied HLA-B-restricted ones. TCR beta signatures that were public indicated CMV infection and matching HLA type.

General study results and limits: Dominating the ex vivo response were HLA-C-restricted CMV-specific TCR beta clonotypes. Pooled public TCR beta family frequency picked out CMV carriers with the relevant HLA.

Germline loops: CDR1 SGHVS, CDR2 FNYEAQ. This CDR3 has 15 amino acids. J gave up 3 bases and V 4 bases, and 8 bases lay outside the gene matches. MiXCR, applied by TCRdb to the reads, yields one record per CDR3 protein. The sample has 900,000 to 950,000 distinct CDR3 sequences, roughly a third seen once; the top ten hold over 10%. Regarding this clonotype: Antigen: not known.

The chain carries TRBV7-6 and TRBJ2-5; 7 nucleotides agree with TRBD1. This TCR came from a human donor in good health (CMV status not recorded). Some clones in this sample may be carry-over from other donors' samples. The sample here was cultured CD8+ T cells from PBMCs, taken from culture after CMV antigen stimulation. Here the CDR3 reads CASSSLHRGEETQYF. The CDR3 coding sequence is TGTGCCAGCAGCTCCCTCCACAGGGGAGAAGAGACCCAGTACTTC. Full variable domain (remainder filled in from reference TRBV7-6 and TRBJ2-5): GAGVSQSPRYKVTKRGQDVALRCDPISGHVSLYWYRQALGQGPEFLTYFNYEAQQDKSGLPNDRFSAERPEGSISTLTIQRTEQRDSAMYRCASSSLHRGEETQYFGPGTRLLVL.